The 2 T cell receptor beta chains below were found in one sample sequenced in a study of T cells in Graves' hyperthyroidism and ophthalmopathy. From RNA transcripts, TCR beta CDR3 regions were amplified. A first-round RT-PCR of the TCR CDR3 used the HTBI primer set. Each CDR3 protein gets one entry after TCRdb re-called the multiplex PCR reads with MiXCR. The repertoire holds roughly 700,000 distinct CDR3 sequences, with 14% as singletons. Sequenced sample: blood. These receptors all come from a woman aged 18-29 years with Graves' hyperthyroidism.

The sample holds many counts of this clonotype. The chain employs TRBV5-4 and TRBJ1-2, with unresolved D. The CDR3 runs to 14 residues. In germline, CDR1 is SGHNT, CDR2 YYREEE (reference sequence). Trimming cost V 4 bases and J 5 bases, with 15 bases left between them. CDR3 in amino acids: CASSQPNDGYGYTF. The CDR3 DNA sequence: TGTGCCAGCAGCCAACCTAATGACGGATATGGCTACACCTTC.

A few counts support this clonotype. The chain carries TRBV20-1 and TRBJ1-2; D remains unclear. This CDR3 has 12 amino acids. Trimming cost V 6 bases and J 4 bases, with 12 bases left between them. Germline values: CDR1 DFQATT, CDR2 SNEGSKA (reference sequence). The CDR3 region has the DNA TGCAGTGCCCTTGATGCCCTCTATGGCTACACCTTC. Translation: CSALDALYGYTF.